The present TCR beta chain was sequenced within a study of shared clonotypes between healthy human individuals. Findings and limits, study-wide: Tissues were not sampled, only blood, and their repertoires likely differ. As a rule, naive subsets had a larger estimated richness than memory subsets.

An even split of each subset's genomic DNA across several immunoSEQ plates was performed. The table came from immunoSEQ multiplex PCR; TCRdb's copy has only in-frame clones and leaves some out. The repertoire holds fewer than 1 million clones, with 90% to 97% as singletons. In the naive CD8 group, cells lacked CD45RO and were positively selected for CCR7, so terminally differentiated effector memory CD45RA+ cells were left out. With respect to this clone: Its antigen is not identified. Other DNA sequences from this sample encode an identical CDR3 as well.

Germline V lookup: CDR1 MNHEY, CDR2 SMNVEV (reference sequence). The CDR3 consists of 13 residues. With 3 bases removed from V and 2 bases from J, the gap between germline ends came to 5 bases. The source is a man aged 25 to 40 in good health. The sample was naive CD8+ T cells sorted from blood. The chain combines TRBV27 with TRBJ2-1; no firm D call. CDR3 region: CASSFSPYNEQFF. CDR3 sequence (DNA): TGTGCCAGCAGTTTTAGTCCCTACAATGAGCAGTTCTTC.